This T cell receptor beta chain was captured by sequencing in a study of identical twins listed by TCRdb under 2016. At the level of the whole study: To test whether fetal clonotypes persist, the study used deep sequencing on TCR alpha and beta repertoires from monozygotic twins, unrelated adults of various ages, and cord blood. Replicate twin experiments were performed at different times using different library preparation protocols to rule out contamination. Overall study results and their limits: Fewer insertions were carried by abundant cord blood beta clonotypes; a weaker similar trend was observed in young adult naive repertoires, while no such trend was observed in memory repertoires. Excess twin sharing in beta out-of-frame sequences was weaker because fewer shared sequences lowered the signal-to-noise ratio. Zero-insertion analyses could be partly confounded by invariant T cells such as MAIT and iNKT, though diverse VJ usage argued against such confounding for most clonotypes. Because the same donors could not be followed over many years, the conclusions relied on cross-sectional statistical analysis. In monozygotic twins, recombination models systematically underestimated out-of-frame TCR alpha sharing, but the models matched the sharing seen between unrelated individuals. Out-of-frame TCR alpha sequences shared between twins showed an excess of low generation-probability sequences compared with coincidental sharing between unrelated individuals.

Library construction relied on 5' RACE. TCRdb names Illumina HiSeq 2000 as the instrument used. Template switching introduced a universal primer binding site; the final cDNA contained a unique molecular identifier, enabling accurate counting of TCR cDNA molecules. Specific primers in the conserved constant-segment region were used to synthesize first-strand cDNA for the TCR alpha and beta chains. Each cDNA library was double barcoded, with a SMART-Mk sample barcode plus Illumina barcodes, to control for contamination. Two successive PCR steps introduced TruSeq adapter sequences along with Illumina sample barcodes. TCR alpha and beta cDNA libraries were sequenced on the Illumina HiSeq platform with custom primers. Under the source paper's analysis protocol: MiGEC processed the raw reads to extract unique molecular identifiers, while MiXCR was used to determine the CDR3 positions. Recombination models were inferred per individual with the repgenHMM and IGoR tools using an EM algorithm. Shared clonotypes were analyzed with the tcR package in R, and sharing was normalized by the product of cloneset sizes. To study raw recombination free of thymic and clonal selection effects, out-of-frame nonproductive sequences were analyzed. TCRdb redid the processing of the public reads, applying fastp at Q25 and MiXCR, and retained in-frame beta chains. Rows with a matching CDR3 protein are joined into one entry that keeps the most common DNA and genes. The V and J calls, along with clone size, are taken from TCRdb and not from the paper's own processing. The sample table contains a few hundred thousand distinct CDR3 sequences; only one count was recorded for 9% to 15% of them. Roughly 7.8% of the sample is taken by the ten largest.

Measured from the cysteine to the phenylalanine, the CDR3 is 15 residues long. Only the CDR3 region is kept as DNA, spanning 45 bases read in frame from base 1. V is trimmed back by 1 base and J by 4 bases, and the junction contains 5 bases that no gene match accounts for. CDR1 and CDR2 are read off the germline V gene (reference sequence) as SEHNR and FQNEAQ. Only healthy Caucasian donors were included. The twin cohort consisted of three pairs of female monozygotic twins, all aged about 18 to 30 years. Positive isolation kits from Invitrogen were used to isolate the CD4+ and CD8+ T cell populations. As regards this clonotype: This clone's antigen is unknown. No per-base quality is available; no much larger clone lies one base away.

These data also formed part of another study, on yellow fever vaccine responses in identical twins. The second paper states: The authors reported that the T cell response to vaccination in identical twins appeared partly convergent and partly personalized. In identical twins, the study followed T cell clones that responded to the vaccine with precision.

This TCR came from a woman between 18 and 29 years old in good health. Material: CD8+ T cells sorted from blood. The chain joins TRBV7-9 to TRBJ1-1, with 8 bases in between that match TRBD1. The DNA sequence is given as TGTGCCAGCAGCTTAGATGGACAGGGCTTCACTGAAGCTTTCTTT. The resulting protein is CASSLDGQGFTEAFF.